This TCR beta chain was sequenced during a study of identical twins (dated by TCRdb to about 2016). Looking at the study overall: To test whether fetal clonotypes persist, this study deep-sequenced TCR alpha and beta repertoires from monozygotic twins, from unrelated adults of various ages, and from cord blood. To rule out contamination, the twin experiments were replicated at different times with different library preparation protocols.

Libraries came from 5' RACE. Sequencing was performed on an Illumina HiSeq 2000. A universal primer binding site was added through template switching, and the final cDNA carried a unique molecular identifier so that TCR cDNA molecules could be counted accurately. First-strand cDNA for TCR alpha and beta chains was synthesized from specific primers in the conserved constant-segment region. To control for contamination, every cDNA library was double barcoded, receiving both a SMART-Mk sample barcode and Illumina barcodes. TruSeq adapter sequences and Illumina sample barcodes were added in two successive PCR steps. The Illumina HiSeq platform was used with custom primers to sequence TCR alpha and beta cDNA libraries. Per the original workflow: MiGEC processed the raw reads to extract unique molecular identifiers, while MiXCR was used to determine the CDR3 positions. For each individual, recombination models were inferred using an EM algorithm with the repgenHMM and IGoR tools. Shared clonotypes were analyzed with the tcR package in R, and sharing was normalized by the product of cloneset sizes. Out-of-frame nonproductive sequences were analyzed to study raw recombination free of thymic and clonal selection effects. TCRdb passed the public sequencing reads through fastp at Q25 and MiXCR, retaining productive beta sequences. CDR3 protein sequences are deduplicated, and each keeps its most common genes and DNA. TCRdb assigned the V and J calls; the authors' analysis was not used. Here the sample has around 470,000 distinct CDR3 sequences; 14% occur a single time. Around 0.48% of the sample is held by the ten biggest clonotypes.

All donors were healthy Caucasians. The twin cohort comprised three pairs of female monozygotic twins, all aged about 18 to 30 years. Positive isolation kits from Invitrogen were used to isolate the CD4+ and CD8+ T cell populations. Broader findings and caveats from the paper: In monozygotic twins, recombination models systematically underestimated out-of-frame TCR alpha sharing, but the models matched the sharing seen between unrelated individuals. Compared with coincidental sharing between unrelated individuals, out-of-frame TCR alpha sequences shared between twins had an excess of sequences with low generation probability. A weaker excess of twin sharing was found in beta out-of-frame sequences because the signal-to-noise ratio was lowered by fewer shared sequences. Invariant T cells such as MAIT and iNKT could partly confound zero-insertion analyses, although diverse VJ usage argued against such confounding for most clonotypes. Fewer insertions were carried by abundant cord blood beta clonotypes, a similar but weaker trend appeared in young adult naive repertoires, and no such trend appeared in memory repertoires. Because the same donors could not be followed over many years, the conclusions relied on cross-sectional statistical analysis.

In its sample, this clonotype was seen once. Its antigen has not been determined. No base qualities exist here, and no much larger clone lies one base off it. According to the germline V gene, CDR1 reads MNHEY and CDR2 reads SVGAGI. The CDR3 has 18 amino acids, counting the end cysteine and phenylalanine. This entry keeps only the CDR3 DNA: 54 bases, framed from base 1. Trimming takes 1 base off V and 2 bases off J; junction bases not matched to a gene: 8. The same sample was also used in a study of yellow fever vaccine responses in identical twins. Drawing on the second study: According to the authors, in identical twins the way T cells responded to vaccination appeared partly convergent and partly personalized. In identical twins, the study followed T cell clones that responded to the vaccine with precision.

The TCR comes from a woman between 18 and 29 years old in good health. The material sequenced was CD4+ T cells sorted from blood. The rearrangement combines TRBV6-5 with TRBJ2-3; 11 bases in the middle match TRBD2. This receptor has the CDR3 CASSYFGASGGHTDTQYF. The DNA is as follows: TGTGCCAGCAGTTACTTCGGGGCTAGCGGGGGGCACACAGATACGCAGTATTTT.